Below, 25 T cell receptor beta chains from the same sample are listed, as sequenced in a study of CD8 T cells in ankylosing spondylitis. One entry per CDR3 protein results from TCRdb running MiXCR on the 5' RACE reads. The sample holds around 90,000 distinct CDR3 sequences; 25% to 35% are singletons and the top ten take roughly 59%. Specimen: blood, either unsorted or a sorted T cell fraction (not recorded which). All receptors derive from a male donor with ankylosing spondylitis or in good health (not recorded which).

The rearrangement uses TRBV5-1 and TRBJ1-2; D is unresolved. This CDR3 is built from 17 residues. V was pared by 0 bases and J by 8 bases, with 23 bases between. Per the germline V gene, CDR1 is SGHRS and CDR2 is YFSETQ. This CDR3 reads CASSLDMLSVASDGYTF. CDR3 bases: TGCGCCAGCAGCTTGGATATGTTGAGCGTTGCGTCAGACGGCTACACCTTC.

This chain connects TRBV7-6 to TRBJ1-5; D call uncertain. The CDR3 is 14 amino acids. Germline CDR1 reads SGHVS; CDR2 reads FNYEAQ. The V end lost 0 bases, the J end lost 3 bases, and 6 bases lay between the germline ends. The CDR3 DNA is TGTGCCAGCAGCTTAGCTCGTACCAATCAGCCCCAGCATTTT. Translating it yields CASSLARTNQPQHF.

J is TRBJ2-1 and V is TRBV5-1; 13 bases match TRBD2. Trimming cost V 3 bases and J 7 bases; bases outside gene matches: 7. Per germline, CDR1 SGHRS and CDR2 YFSETQ. The CDR3 loop spans 16 amino acids. CDR3 nucleotides: TGCGCCAGCAGCTCAAAAGGACTAGCGGGAGCTAATGAGCAGTTCTTC. Its translation: CASSSKGLAGANEQFF.

This clonotype appeared many times. The V gene is TRBV20-1, the J gene TRBJ1-2, with no clear D. CDR3 length: 13 residues. Germline V CDR1 and CDR2: DFQATT, SNEGSKA (reference sequence). The CDR3 coding sequence is TGCAGCGTAGCGGCGGGCGCCGCGAGAGGCTACACCTTC. Protein sequence: CSVAAGAARGYTF.

The rearrangement links TRBV18 to TRBJ2-3; D call uncertain. In germline, CDR1 is KGHSH, CDR2 LQKENI. The germline V and J ends were trimmed by 2 bases and 0 bases, with 6 bases remaining between them. The length of the CDR3 is 14 residues. The CDR3 spells CASSPEASTDTQYF. The CDR3, as DNA: TGTGCCAGCTCACCAGAAGCTAGCACAGATACGCAGTATTTT.

The CDR3 is CSALPGLAGVVNEQFF. CDR3 bases: TGCAGTGCCCTACCGGGACTAGCGGGAGTAGTCAATGAGCAGTTCTTC. The V call is TRBV20-1, the J call TRBJ2-1; 14 nucleotides match TRBD2. From germline, CDR1 is DFQATT and CDR2 SNEGSKA (reference sequence). CDR3 length equals 16 residues. Unmatched junction bases numbered 10, after V lost 6 bases and J lost 6 bases.

The chain has TRBV5-1 and TRBJ2-1; D unresolved. The germline CDR1 and CDR2 sequences are SGHRS and YFSETQ. The CDR3 is 14 amino acids. V was pared by 0 bases and J by 3 bases, with 7 bases between. As DNA, the CDR3 is TGCGCCAGCAGCTTGGGTGATCACTACAATGAGCAGTTCTTC. Amino acid sequence: CASSLGDHYNEQFF.

The rearrangement joins TRBV12-3 or TRBV12-4 to TRBJ2-7; a possible D gene is TRBD2 (6 bases). This CDR3 spans 15 amino acids. V was pared by 3 bases and J by 3 bases, with 15 bases between. CDR3 coding DNA: TGTGCCAGCAGTTTTGTCGGGGGAGGATTCTACGAGCAGTACTTC. Translation gives CASSFVGGGFYEQYF.

In its sample, this clonotype was seen many times. The chain has TRBV7-6 and TRBJ2-2; 12 bases are a match to TRBD2. With 5 bases clipped from V and 6 bases from J, the junction kept 13 bases outside the gene matches. The CDR3 runs 18 residues. Germline values: CDR1 SGHVS, CDR2 FNYEAQ. The CDR3 loop reads CASSPSRSSGRAPGELFF. The CDR3 nucleotides read TGTGCCAGCAGCCCCTCCCGATCTAGCGGGAGGGCCCCCGGGGAGCTGTTTTTT.

V usage is TRBV29-1 and J usage is TRBJ2-5; D not resolved. The length of the CDR3 is 13 residues. Trimming removed 0 bases at V and 4 bases at J, with 9 bases between. CDR1 is SQVTM and CDR2 is ANQGSEA in the germline V gene. This chain's CDR3 is CSVEDLARETQYF. Here the CDR3 DNA reads TGCAGCGTTGAAGATCTCGCGCGAGAGACCCAGTACTTC.

This clonotype was counted between two and nine times. The chain couples TRBV6-5 to TRBJ2-2; 11 positions match TRBD1. The CDR3 runs to 15 residues. V lost 4 bases and J lost 4; bases outside the gene matches: 2. The V gene's germline CDR1 is MNHEY and CDR2 SVGAGI. The DNA for the CDR3 is TGTGCCAGCAGTTCGGGACAGGGGGTCACCGGGGAGCTGTTTTTT. Its translation is CASSSGQGVTGELFF.

This clonotype was observed a handful of times. The rearrangement joins TRBV18 to TRBJ2-2, with D maybe TRBD2 (5 bases). This CDR3 is built from 15 residues. CDR1 and CDR2 from the germline V gene are KGHSH and LQKENI. V lost 6 bases to trimming and J lost 4 bases, with 15 bases between them. CDR3 nucleotides: TGTGCCAGCTCTGTGAGGGAGTTAAGCACCGGGGAGCTGTTTTTT. Translated: CASSVRELSTGELFF.

This clonotype was observed a handful of times. The chain combines TRBV20-1 with TRBJ2-5; D may be TRBD2 (5 bases). V gave up 1 base and J gave up 1 base, with 13 bases separating them. Germline CDR1 and CDR2: DFQATT and SNEGSKA (reference sequence). The CDR3 runs to 15 residues. The CDR3 protein is CSARGGAALQETQYF. For the CDR3, the DNA is TGCAGTGCTAGAGGAGGAGCGGCCCTCCAAGAGACCCAGTACTTC.

The V and J genes are TRBV5-1 and TRBJ2-5, with D uncertain. The V gene's germline CDR1 is SGHRS and CDR2 YFSETQ. The length of the CDR3 is 14 residues. V gave up 0 bases and J gave up 5 bases, with 11 bases separating them. CDR3 loop: CASSLAGLRETQYF. CDR3 bases: TGCGCCAGCAGCTTGGCGGGTCTGCGGGAGACCCAGTACTTC.

This clonotype was seen more than once but under ten times. An end of the junction does not agree with germline; a read error may underlie this. The chain has TRBV6-7 and TRBJ2-5; 8 positions agree with TRBD1. TRBV6-7 is an ORF; its function is uncertain. The CDR3 is 20 residues long. The CDR3 DNA reads TGTGCCAGCAGTTACCCCTCCTCGCTCCCCGCTACCGGGACAGGAGAGGCCCAGTACTTC. Protein sequence: CASSYPSSLPATGTGEAQYF.

This clonotype has more than one count but fewer than ten. V and J are TRBV20-1 and TRBJ1-2; D is possibly TRBD1 (5 bases). This CDR3 has 13 residues. The germline gives CDR1 DFQATT, CDR2 SNEGSKA (reference sequence). V dropped 4 bases and J dropped 14 bases, with 23 bases sitting between them. Written as DNA, the CDR3 is TGCAGTGCTAATCCGGGACTCGGCTATTTTCGAACCTTC. This gives the protein CSANPGLGYFRTF.

This chain connects TRBV3-1 to TRBJ2-3; D uncertain. V was cut by 2 bases and J by 1 base, with 7 bases left in between. CDR3 length: 14 residues. The germline V gene has CDR1 LGHDT and CDR2 YNNKEL (reference sequence). The CDR3 spells CASSQSHGTDTQYF. Here the CDR3 DNA reads TGTGCCAGCAGCCAAAGTCACGGCACAGATACGCAGTATTTT.

The J gene is TRBJ2-1, the V gene TRBV4-1; the D gene could be TRBD1 or TRBD2 (5 bases each). The germline V gene encodes CDR1 MGHRA and CDR2 YSYEKL. The CDR3 runs to 14 residues. Trimming removed 6 bases from V and 4 bases from J, with 13 bases in between. The CDR3, as DNA: TGCGCCAGCAGTACAGTGAGGGGTTACAATGAGCAGTTCTTC. Protein product: CASSTVRGYNEQFF.

The rearrangement uses TRBV7-8 and TRBJ2-1, with a tentative D call TRBD1 (5 bases). CDR3 size: 12 residues. Germline V lookup: CDR1 SGHVS, CDR2 FQNEAQ. V was shortened by 5 bases and J by 8 bases, with 10 bases between the two germline ends. CDR3: CASSPGSYEQFF. The CDR3, as DNA: TGTGCCAGCAGCCCAGGGTCGTATGAGCAGTTCTTC.

The chain has TRBV7-9 and TRBJ2-1; D uncertain. Germline V CDR1 and CDR2: SEHNR, FQNEAQ (reference sequence). V lost 1 base, J lost 0 bases, and 13 bases lay in between. The CDR3 is 17 amino acids. Written as DNA, the CDR3 is TGTGCCAGCAGCTTAGGGATGGCGTTAAGCTCCTACAATGAGCAGTTCTTC. This codes for CASSLGMALSSYNEQFF.

The chain employs TRBV5-1 and TRBJ1-6; D uncertain. The CDR3 is 18 amino acids. The germline V gene has CDR1 SGHRS and CDR2 YFSETQ. Between the trimmed V and J ends, which lost 0 bases and 4 bases, there was a span of 17 bases. The CDR3 bases are TGCGCCAGCAGCTTGGAGTCTCCCGGCCCCGATTATAATTCACCCCTCCACTTT. It specifies CASSLESPGPDYNSPLHF.

This clonotype was counted a few times. The genes are TRBV27 and TRBJ2-3, with D perhaps matching TRBD1 or TRBD2 (5 bases each). CDR1 is MNHEY and CDR2 is SMNVEV in the germline V gene (reference sequence). With 2 bases removed from V and 4 bases from J, the gap between germline ends came to 13 bases. This CDR3 has 15 residues. CDR3 bases: TGTGCCAGCAGTTTACAACAGTGGGACGCAGATACGCAGTATTTT. Encoded protein: CASSLQQWDADTQYF.

The chain combines TRBV7-7 with TRBJ2-2, with TRBD1 identical over 9 bases. This CDR3 spans 15 amino acids. Losses at the gene ends were 4 bases for V and 7 bases for J; bases not matched to a gene: 7. The germline V gene encodes CDR1 SSHAT and CDR2 FNYEAQ (reference sequence). The CDR3 sequence is CASSSRTGADGELFF. The CDR3 DNA is TGTGCCAGCAGCTCTCGGACAGGGGCCGACGGGGAGCTGTTTTTT.

Many counts were recorded for this clonotype. This rearrangement joins TRBV5-5 to TRBJ2-1, with 7 bases identical to TRBD1. CDR1 is SGHKS, CDR2 YYEKEE, per germline (reference sequence). This CDR3 is 15 amino acids long. J gave up 3 bases and V 0 bases, and 3 bases lay outside the gene matches. The CDR3 loop reads CASSLDGDSYNEQFF. The DNA of the CDR3 is TGTGCCAGCAGCTTGGATGGGGACAGCTACAATGAGCAGTTCTTC.

In its sample, this clonotype was seen many times. The chain combines TRBV20-1 with TRBJ1-1, with D perhaps matching TRBD1 (6 bases). V was shortened by 0 bases and J by 0 bases, with 11 bases between the two germline ends. CDR1 DFQATT and CDR2 SNEGSKA come from the germline V gene (reference sequence). CDR3 length: 15 amino acids. The CDR3 sequence: CSARDFGGVNTEAFF. CDR3 DNA sequence: TGCAGTGCTAGAGATTTTGGGGGCGTGAACACTGAAGCTTTCTTT.